These 13 T cell receptor beta chains originate from one sample sequenced in a study of cytomegalovirus exposure and HLA in healthy donors. The repertoire was sequenced with immunoSEQ multiplex PCR; TCRdb's copy has only in-frame clones and lacks some. Among some 110,000 clones listed, roughly nine tenths were seen once. The sequenced sample was PBMCs. The source is a man between 18 and 29 years old in good health and CMV-seropositive.

The V gene is TRBV10-3, the J gene TRBJ2-7; 8 bases are a match to TRBD1. The ends lost 6 bases at V and 2 bases at J; junction bases unmatched: 9. Germline values: CDR1 ENHRY, CDR2 SYGVKD. The CDR3 runs to 15 residues. This chain's CDR3 is CAISWTGQGPYEQYF. DNA for the CDR3: TGTGCCATCAGCTGGACAGGGCAGGGACCCTACGAGCAGTACTTC.

The rearrangement joins TRBV28 to TRBJ1-6, with D maybe TRBD1 (5 bases). This CDR3 has 15 residues. V shed 5 bases and J shed 6 bases, with 14 bases lying between them. Germline V lookup: CDR1 MDHEN, CDR2 SYDVKM. The CDR3 reads CASSLTGPLNSPLHF. The CDR3 DNA reads as TGTGCCAGCAGTCTTACAGGACCCCTTAATTCACCCCTCCACTTT.

The V call is TRBV10-2, the J call TRBJ1-2, with TRBD1 matching 7 bases. This CDR3 comprises 17 residues. Germline-derived CDR1 and CDR2 are WSHSY and SAAADI. J gave up 7 bases and V 3 bases, and 17 bases lay outside the gene matches. The CDR3: CASSDDSTDRVWGGYTF. In DNA, the CDR3 is TGCGCCAGCAGTGACGACTCGACAGACAGGGTGTGGGGTGGCTACACCTTC.

CDR3 loop: CASSLDAGGPVNEQFF. The CDR3 nucleotides read TGTGCCAGCAGCTTGGACGCGGGGGGGCCGGTCAATGAGCAGTTCTTC. The chain uses TRBV5-4 and TRBJ2-1; TRBD2 aligns across 9 bases. CDR3 length equals 16 residues. Germline values: CDR1 SGHNT, CDR2 YYREEE (reference sequence). With V trimmed by 0 bases and J by 6 bases, 7 bases remained unmatched.

The CDR3 here is CASSLLGGALPYEQYF. CDR3 DNA sequence: TGTGCCAGCAGTTTACTAGGCGGAGCCCTCCCCTACGAGCAGTACTTC. The chain employs TRBV28 and TRBJ2-7, with D uncertain. This CDR3 region has 16 residues. Trimming removed 2 bases from V and 2 bases from J, with 16 bases in between. CDR1 and CDR2 from the germline V gene are MDHEN and SYDVKM.

This rearrangement joins TRBV5-1 to TRBJ2-7; D remains ambiguous. V was cut by 2 bases and J by 0 bases, with 6 bases left in between. This CDR3 has 13 amino acids. Germline V CDR1 and CDR2: SGHRS, YFSETQ. For the CDR3, the DNA is TGCGCCAGCAGCTTCCTCAGCTCCTACGAGCAGTACTTC. As protein: CASSFLSSYEQYF. The full variable domain, its missing parts supplied by reference TRBV5-1 and TRBJ2-7, is KAGVTQTPRYLIKTRGQQVTLSCSPISGHRSVSWYQQTPGQGLQFLFEYFSETQRNKGNFPGRFSGRQFSNSRSEMNVSTLELGDSALYLCASSFLSSYEQYFGPGTRLTVT.

The gene calls are TRBV5-1 and TRBJ1-1, with 9 bases matching TRBD1. V lost 0 bases, J lost 5 bases, and 5 bases stayed unmatched. The V gene's germline CDR1 is SGHRS and CDR2 YFSETQ. The CDR3 extends over 15 amino acids. DNA for the CDR3: TGCGCCAGCAGCTTGGCCGCGGGACAGGGAACTGAAGCTTTCTTT. It codes for CASSLAAGQGTEAFF.

The chain couples TRBV9 to TRBJ2-5; 9 nucleotides line up with TRBD2. Trimming cost V 0 bases and J 5 bases; bases outside gene matches: 5. CDR1 is SGDLS and CDR2 is YYNGEE in the germline V gene. The CDR3 is made up of 15 amino acids. Here the CDR3 reads CASSVGGGARETQYF. The CDR3 region has the DNA TGTGCCAGCAGCGTAGGCGGGGGGGCCCGGGAGACCCAGTACTTC.

This clone appeared a single time. The chain's CDR3 is CASSQGVGVQETQYF. The CDR3 coding sequence is TGTGCCAGCAGCCAAGGAGTAGGGGTCCAAGAGACCCAGTACTTC. The chain recombines TRBV4-2 with TRBJ2-5, with D possibly TRBD1 on 5 matching bases. The CDR3 length is 15 residues. Germline-derived CDR1 and CDR2 are LGHNA and YNFKEQ. Trimming stripped 1 base from V and 1 base from J, with 10 bases between.

This chain uses TRBV6-6 with TRBJ2-7, with 8 positions matching TRBD1. The CDR3 consists of 15 residues. Germline V gives CDR1 MNHNY, CDR2 SVGAGI (reference sequence). V trimming: 6 bases; J trimming: 4 bases; junction bases outside the gene matches: 11. For the CDR3, the DNA is TGTGCCAGCAGATTCACGCAGGGGGCTACGTACGAGCAGTACTTC. The encoded protein is CASRFTQGATYEQYF.

This rearrangement joins TRBV10-3 to TRBJ1-5; 7 bases fit TRBD1. Trimming at V came to 5 bases and at J to 1 base, leaving 2 bases not matched to a gene. The CDR3 extends over 14 amino acids. The germline V gene has CDR1 ENHRY and CDR2 SYGVKD. CDR3 amino acids: CAISSGGSNQPQHF. The DNA for the CDR3 is TGTGCCATCAGTTCAGGGGGAAGCAATCAGCCCCAGCATTTT.

This clone appeared a few times. The chain is built from TRBV2 and TRBJ1-1, with D possibly matching TRBD1 (5 bases). V was shortened by 6 bases and J by 5 bases, with 13 bases between the two germline ends. Germline V gene lookup returns CDR1 SNHLY and CDR2 FYNNEI. The CDR3 consists of 13 residues. The CDR3 sequence: CASSYQGVTEAFF. CDR3 bases: TGTGCCAGCAGCTACCAGGGTGTGACTGAAGCTTTCTTT.

The chain is built from TRBV4-1 and TRBJ2-3; 11 nucleotides match TRBD2. The CDR3 covers 17 residues. The germline CDR1 and CDR2 sequences are MGHRA and YSYEKL. The trim removed 2 bases at V and 0 bases at J, leaving 4 bases unmatched. The CDR3 is CASSQRSGGASTDTQYF. CDR3 nucleotides: TGCGCCAGCAGCCAACGTAGCGGGGGGGCTAGCACAGATACGCAGTATTTT.